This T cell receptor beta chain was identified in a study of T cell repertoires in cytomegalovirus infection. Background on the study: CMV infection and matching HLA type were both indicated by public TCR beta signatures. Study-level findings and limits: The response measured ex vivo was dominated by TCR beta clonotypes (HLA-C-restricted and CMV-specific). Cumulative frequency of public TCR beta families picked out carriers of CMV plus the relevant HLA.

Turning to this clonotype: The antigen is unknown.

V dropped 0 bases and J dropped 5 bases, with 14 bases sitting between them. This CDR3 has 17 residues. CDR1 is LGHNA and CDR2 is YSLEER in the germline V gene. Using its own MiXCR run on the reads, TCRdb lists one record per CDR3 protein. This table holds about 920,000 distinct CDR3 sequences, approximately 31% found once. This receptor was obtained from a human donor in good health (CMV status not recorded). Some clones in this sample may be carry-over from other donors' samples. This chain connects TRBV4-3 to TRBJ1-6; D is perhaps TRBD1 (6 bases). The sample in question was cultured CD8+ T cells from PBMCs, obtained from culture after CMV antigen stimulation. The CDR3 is CASSQESGASDNSPLHF. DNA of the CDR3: TGCGCCAGCAGCCAAGAATCAGGGGCTTCGGATAATTCACCCCTCCACTTT.